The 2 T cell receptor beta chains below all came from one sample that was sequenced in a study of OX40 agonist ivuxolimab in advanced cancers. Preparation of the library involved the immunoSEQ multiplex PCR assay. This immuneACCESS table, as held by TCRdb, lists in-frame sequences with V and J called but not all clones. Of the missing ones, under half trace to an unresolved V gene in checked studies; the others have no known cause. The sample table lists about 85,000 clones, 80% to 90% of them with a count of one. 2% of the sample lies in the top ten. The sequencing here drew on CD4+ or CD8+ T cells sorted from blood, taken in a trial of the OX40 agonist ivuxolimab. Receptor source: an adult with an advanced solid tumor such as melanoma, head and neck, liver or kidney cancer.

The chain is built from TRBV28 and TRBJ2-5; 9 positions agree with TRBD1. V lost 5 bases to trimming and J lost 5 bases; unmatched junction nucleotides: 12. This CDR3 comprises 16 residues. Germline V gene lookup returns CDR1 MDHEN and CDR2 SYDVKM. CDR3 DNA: TGTGCCAGCAGTGATATGCGGACAGGGGCAAGCGAGACCCAGTACTTC. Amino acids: CASSDMRTGASETQYF.

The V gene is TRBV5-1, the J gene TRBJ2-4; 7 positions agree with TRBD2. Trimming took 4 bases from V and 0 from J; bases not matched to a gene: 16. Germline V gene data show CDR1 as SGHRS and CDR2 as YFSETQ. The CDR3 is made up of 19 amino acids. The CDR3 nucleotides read TGCGCCAGCAGCGCGGAATACTACAGCGGGGCTATAGCCAAAAACATTCAGTACTTC. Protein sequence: CASSAEYYSGAIAKNIQYF.